A single sample gave rise to the 21 T cell receptor beta chains below, sequenced in a study of CD8+ T cells in alopecia areata. The authors extracted RNA and reverse transcribed it into cDNA as the sequencing template. The table came from immunoSEQ multiplex PCR; TCRdb's copy has only in-frame clones and leaves some out. The sample has about 69,000 clones, approximately 60% seen once. The sample consisted of CD8+ T cells sorted from blood, taken at week 0. Every receptor here comes from a human donor with alopecia areata.

The CDR3 loop reads CASSPPGQHYGYTF. The CDR3 nucleotides are TGTGCCAGCAGCCCACCGGGACAGCACTATGGCTACACCTTC. The chain couples TRBV7-9 to TRBJ1-2; 7 positions match TRBD1. Germline values: CDR1 SEHNR, CDR2 FQNEAQ (reference sequence). V shed 5 bases, J shed 3 bases, and the junction held 6 bases outside the gene matches. The CDR3 loop spans 14 amino acids.

In this sample, this clone is medium-sized. The chain couples TRBV28 to TRBJ2-3; no firm D call. Germline CDR1 is MDHEN and CDR2 is SYDVKM. This CDR3 is built from 13 residues. Trimming took 2 bases from V and 0 from J, leaving 3 bases between them. CDR3 region: CASSLDSTDTQYF. DNA of the CDR3: TGTGCCAGCAGTTTAGACAGCACAGATACGCAGTATTTT.

This clone occurred a few times. V is TRBV19 and J is TRBJ1-2; weak D call: TRBD1 (6 bases). The CDR3 runs 14 residues. V was shortened by 6 bases and J by 4 bases, with 15 bases between the two germline ends. CDR1 is LNHDA and CDR2 is SQIVND in the germline V gene (reference sequence). The CDR3 is CASSLDSLIYGYTF. In DNA, the CDR3 is TGTGCCAGTAGCCTGGACAGCTTAATCTATGGCTACACCTTC.

This clone was observed a handful of times. The genes are TRBV29-1 and TRBJ2-5; TRBD2 agrees at 10 bases. V lost 6 bases, J lost 3 bases, and 7 bases stayed unmatched. CDR1 is SQVTM and CDR2 is ANQGSEA in the germline V gene. CDR3 size: 14 residues. The CDR3 here is CSVLVGLAEETQYF. Here the CDR3 DNA reads TGCAGCGTCCTGGTTGGACTAGCGGAAGAGACCCAGTACTTC. The complete variable domain, with remaining parts taken from reference TRBV29-1 and TRBJ2-5, reads SAVISQKPSRDICQRGTSLTIQCQVDSQVTMMFWYRQQPGQSLTLIATANQGSEATYESGFVIDKFPISRPNLTFSTLTVSNMSPEDSSIYLCSVLVGLAEETQYFGPGTRLLVL.

The gene calls are TRBV29-1 and TRBJ2-1; tentative D call: TRBD1 (5 bases). The CDR3 is 12 residues long. Trimming stripped 6 bases from V and 9 bases from J, with 15 bases between. Per germline, CDR1 SQVTM and CDR2 ANQGSEA. The CDR3 DNA reads TGCAGCGTCCAAAGGGGTTCTGGTGAGCAGTTCTTC. Protein: CSVQRGSGEQFF.

The genes are TRBV4-1 and TRBJ2-3, with D unclear. Germline V gene data show CDR1 as MGHRA and CDR2 as YSYEKL. This CDR3 has 13 residues. Deletions cut 0 bases from V and 2 bases from J, with 3 bases between. The CDR3 loop is CASSQEPTDTQYF. In DNA form, the CDR3 reads TGCGCCAGCAGCCAAGAACCCACAGATACGCAGTATTTT.

This clone was recorded a few times. The gene calls are TRBV7-8 and TRBJ2-7; a weak D match, TRBD1 (6 bases). Germline CDR1 and CDR2: SGHVS and FQNEAQ. The CDR3 runs 12 residues. The V and J ends lost 4 bases and 5 bases respectively, with 9 bases between them. CDR3 amino acids: CASSWGRNEQYF. For the CDR3, the DNA is TGTGCCAGCAGCTGGGGGCGGAACGAGCAGTACTTC.

The chain has TRBV5-6 and TRBJ1-5; the D gene is possibly TRBD1 (6 bases). Germline values: CDR1 SGHDT, CDR2 YYEEEE. This CDR3 contains 17 residues. Between the trimmed V and J ends, which lost 2 bases and 1 base, there was a span of 16 bases. The CDR3 is CASSLGGDDLSNQPQHF. In DNA, the CDR3 is TGTGCCAGCAGCTTAGGGGGGGACGACCTCAGCAATCAGCCCCAGCATTTT.

This chain links TRBV4-1 with TRBJ2-5, with D unresolved. The CDR3 extends over 16 amino acids. V lost 1 base and J 5 bases, leaving 17 bases between the germline ends. Germline V CDR1 and CDR2: MGHRA, YSYEKL. The CDR3 here is CASSQALKLSRETQYF. As DNA, the CDR3 is TGCGCCAGCAGCCAAGCACTAAAACTCAGCCGGGAGACCCAGTACTTC.

The rearrangement uses TRBV4-3 and TRBJ1-5; D call uncertain. CDR3 length: 15 residues. Trimming stripped 0 bases from V and 1 base from J, with 7 bases between. Germline V gene data show CDR1 as LGHNA and CDR2 as YSLEER. The CDR3 loop reads CASSQDRYSNQPQHF. The CDR3 DNA is TGCGCCAGCAGCCAAGATCGGTACAGCAATCAGCCCCAGCATTTT.

V and J are TRBV5-6 and TRBJ2-2; TRBD1 agrees at 8 bases. V trimming: 4 bases; J trimming: 3 bases; junction bases outside the gene matches: 5. CDR1 SGHDT and CDR2 YYEEEE come from the germline V gene. The CDR3 runs to 15 residues. CDR3: CASSLGTGYTGELFF. The CDR3 coding sequence is TGTGCCAGCAGCCTCGGGACAGGATACACCGGGGAGCTGTTTTTT.

The rearrangement joins TRBV28 to TRBJ2-7, with a weak D call TRBD1 (7 bases). The CDR3 runs to 13 residues. V shed 5 bases and J shed 7 bases, with 15 bases lying between them. Germline CDR1 and CDR2: MDHEN and SYDVKM. CDR3 nucleotides: TGTGCCAGCAGTCTGGAGGGGGACAGTGAGCAGTACTTC. It translates to CASSLEGDSEQYF.

The V and J genes are TRBV27 and TRBJ1-5; tentatively, D is TRBD1 (6 bases). Looked up from germline, CDR1 is MNHEY and CDR2 is SMNVEV (reference sequence). Trimming took off 8 bases at V and 6 bases at J, with 20 bases between the two ends. The CDR3 totals 15 residues. DNA for the CDR3: TGTGCCAGCCAGTTAGGGCCTTCGGGGGCTCAGCCCCAGCATTTT. Translated: CASQLGPSGAQPQHF.

The rearrangement links TRBV30 to TRBJ1-1, with a tentative D call TRBD1 (5 bases). V was pared by 3 bases and J by 2 bases, with 25 bases between. This CDR3 contains 18 residues. Germline CDR1 is GTSNPN and CDR2 is SVGIG (reference sequence). In nucleotides, the CDR3 is TGTGCCTGGAGAGTTGAAAAGAACAGGCCAGACATAAACACTGAAGCTTTCTTT. Encoded protein: CAWRVEKNRPDINTEAFF.

The chain recombines TRBV4-1 with TRBJ2-7, with D possibly being TRBD1 (6 bases). The CDR3 loop spans 13 amino acids. Germline V gene sequence: CDR1 MGHRA, CDR2 YSYEKL. Trimming pared 3 bases from V and 3 bases from J, leaving 9 bases between. CDR3 in amino acids: CASSHRRGYEQYF. The CDR3, as DNA: TGCGCCAGCAGCCATCGCAGGGGCTACGAGCAGTACTTC.

The chain joins TRBV7-7 to TRBJ2-3; 9 nucleotides match TRBD2. The germline gives CDR1 SSHAT, CDR2 FNYEAQ (reference sequence). J gave up 4 bases and V 5 bases, and 7 bases lay outside the gene matches. This CDR3 spans 15 amino acids. The CDR3 is CASSPGLASADTQYF. CDR3 sequence (DNA): TGTGCCAGCAGCCCGGGACTAGCTTCGGCAGATACGCAGTATTTT.

The chain joins TRBV6-5 to TRBJ1-1; maybe TRBD1 (5 bases). Trimming removed 0 bases at V and 1 base at J, with 9 bases between. The CDR3 length is 15 residues. Germline CDR1 reads MNHEY; CDR2 reads SVGAGI. CDR3 DNA sequence: TGTGCCAGCAGTTACTCGGGACGGCCGAACACTGAAGCTTTCTTT. It translates to CASSYSGRPNTEAFF.

The V and J genes are TRBV4-1 and TRBJ1-2, with 10 bases identical to TRBD1. With 1 base clipped from V and 4 bases from J, the junction kept 6 bases outside the gene matches. This CDR3 comprises 16 residues. Germline V gives CDR1 MGHRA, CDR2 YSYEKL. In DNA form, the CDR3 reads TGCGCCAGCAGCCAAGCGACAGGGGGCCGGGGCTATGGCTACACCTTC. Translated: CASSQATGGRGYGYTF.

This clone was seen a handful of times. This chain uses TRBV4-3 with TRBJ1-1, with D perhaps TRBD1 (5 bases). The CDR3 contains 14 residues. V was clipped by 4 bases and J by 3 bases, with 12 bases between them. Germline CDR1 reads LGHNA; CDR2 reads YSLEER. CDR3 bases: TGCGCCAGCAGCCGAGCGGGGGTGGACACTGAAGCTTTCTTT. This encodes CASSRAGVDTEAFF.

This clone showed up just a few times. The CDR3 nucleotides read TGTGCCAGCAGCTTAGGGACAGTAAAGTCAGAGACCCAGTACTTC. It translates to CASSLGTVKSETQYF. J is TRBJ2-5 and V is TRBV7-2; tentative D call: TRBD1 (6 bases). Germline CDR1 is SGHTA and CDR2 is FQGNSA. The CDR3 is made up of 15 amino acids. Trimming left V 1 base short and J 4 bases short, with 13 bases between. Variable domain in full (rest from reference TRBV7-2 and TRBJ2-5): GAGVSQSPSNKVTEKGKDVELRCDPISGHTALYWYRQSLGQGLEFLIYFQGNSAPDKSGLPSDRFSAERTGGSVSTLTIQRTQQEDSAVYLCASSLGTVKSETQYFGPGTRLLVL.

The chain employs TRBV7-6 and TRBJ2-1, with D hard to call. CDR3 length: 15 amino acids. V lost 4 bases, J lost 5 bases, and 15 bases lay in between. CDR1 is SGHVS and CDR2 is FNYEAQ in the germline V gene. CDR3 in DNA: TGTGCCAGCAGCTCTGATCCCGACCGGAACAATGAGCAGTTCTTC. This gives the protein CASSSDPDRNNEQFF.